One T cell receptor (beta chain) is described in this entry. Libraries were prepared by immunoSEQ multiplex PCR; TCRdb keeps only in-frame clonotypes and omits some of them. Here the sample spans over 10,000 clones, 90% to 95% being singletons. The entry originates in a study of technical replicates of blood from several donors. Germline CDR1 is GTSNPN and CDR2 is SVGIG (reference sequence). V gave up 0 bases and J gave up 7 bases, with 9 bases separating them. The CDR3 length is 13 residues. The chain is built from TRBV30 and TRBJ2-2; D gene unclear. The clonotype originates from a human donor in good health. The source material was PBMCs. CDR3 sequence (DNA): TGTGCCTGGAGTGTTAGTGAGAACGGGGAGCTGTTTTTT. Its protein is CAWSVSENGELFF.